This paragraph covers one TCR beta chain sequence. This clone's antigen is unknown. Within one base of it there is no much larger clone, and no base qualities were kept. The CDR3, cysteine through phenylalanine, is 18 amino acids long. Here the CDR3 DNA is all that survives: 54 bases in frame from base 1. Based on the germline V gene, the CDR1 and CDR2 sequences are MNHNS and SASEGT. V is cut by 1 base and J by 0 bases, and the space between the germline ends is 15 bases. The sample comes from a study of blood T cell repertoires in COVID-19 (TCRdb year 2020). Study-wide context: Collaborator samples came from the United States, Italy and Spain and covered acute and convalescent phases of COVID-19. The material from the prospective study consisted of cDNA or gDNA derived from T cells, B-cell-depleted T cells, or PBMCs. Subjects who had been exposed to COVID-19, were actively infected with it, or had recovered from it provided the deeply sampled blood TCRbeta repertoires that made up the dataset. The repertoires were made available in a free public database intended to serve as a resource for research on the immune response to SARS-CoV-2. The samples were drawn from the first 160 participants of the ongoing ImmuneRACE study and from under 1,500 subjects provided by 6 global collaborators. Sample metadata almost always included a de-identified subject ID, COVID-19 status, age in years and sex. Where HLA class I and class II types were available, the types were taken from metadata supplied by the sample provider, not from assay-based typing. Summary of the overall study and its limitations: The quantity of clinical and demographic metadata differed by source and by participant and was supplied without curation.

Participants in the prospective study were aged about 18 to 89 years, lived in some 24 United States geographic areas, and enrolled through a virtual design. Cohort assignment in the prospective study relied on participant-reported clinical history from a screening survey and a study questionnaire. Recovered participants in ImmuneRACE Cohort 3 were defined as having two consecutive negative NP/OP PCR tests, clearance from a healthcare professional, or resolution of symptoms. In the prospective study, whole blood, serum and a nasopharyngeal or oropharyngeal swab were collected from each participant by mobile phlebotomists. Prospective study participants could optionally give additional blood draws and questionnaires over an approximately 2-month period. Prospective study blood samples were shipped either frozen or at room temperature before DNA extraction. TCRbeta CDR3 regions were amplified from genomic DNA by means of the immunoSEQ Assay, a bias-controlled multiplex PCR. As for how the authors treated the data: Nucleated cell counts per sample were estimated from amplification of reference gene primers within the assay. Sequence reads were collapsed and filtered to measure the absolute abundance of every unique TCRbeta CDR3 rearrangement. For each sample, productive Simpson clonality was calculated as the square root of Simpson's diversity index over productive rearrangements. TCRdb took over this immuneACCESS table, retaining in-frame rearrangements with V and J assigned. Such tables are incomplete; in checked studies, under half of the missing clones stem from an unresolved V gene, and the remainder is unexplained. V and J calls and clone size are as listed in that table; D and trimming were resolved from the DNA. The sample includes 400,000 or so clones, with 90% observed a single time. The ten largest make up more than 0.55% of the sample.

The chain couples TRBV6-1 to TRBJ1-4; there is no confident call for the D gene. The receptor's source is a man in his late teens or twenties who had recovered from COVID-19. Sequenced: PBMCs or T cells enriched from blood (not recorded which). The bases read TGTGCCAGCAGTGAAGTGGGCAGGTACGACGCAACTAATGAAAAACTGTTTTTT. It codes for CASSEVGRYDATNEKLFF.